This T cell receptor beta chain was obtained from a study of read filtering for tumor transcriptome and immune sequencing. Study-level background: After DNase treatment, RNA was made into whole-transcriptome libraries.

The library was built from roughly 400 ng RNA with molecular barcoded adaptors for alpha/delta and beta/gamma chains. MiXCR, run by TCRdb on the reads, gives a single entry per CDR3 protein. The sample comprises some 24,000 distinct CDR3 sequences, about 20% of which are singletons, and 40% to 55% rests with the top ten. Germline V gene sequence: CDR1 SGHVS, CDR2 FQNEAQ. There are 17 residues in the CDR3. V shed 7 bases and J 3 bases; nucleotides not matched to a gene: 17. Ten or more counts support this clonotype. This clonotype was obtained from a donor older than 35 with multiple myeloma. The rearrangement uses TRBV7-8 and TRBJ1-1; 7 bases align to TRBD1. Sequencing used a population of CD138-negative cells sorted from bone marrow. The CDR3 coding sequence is TGTGCCAGCACCAGGGGGTCCAGGGGTTGGTTCGACACTGAAGCTTTCTTT. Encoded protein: CASTRGSRGWFDTEAFF.